This entry lists 25 T cell receptor beta chains sequenced from one sample in a study of cytomegalovirus exposure and HLA in healthy donors. PCR employed 60 Vbeta and 13 Jbeta primers. TCRdb's copy holds only in-frame clones and misses some; the assay was immunoSEQ multiplex PCR. The sample has roughly 67,000 clones, about four fifths seen once. Sequencing input: PBMCs. These receptors all stem from a woman aged 25 to 45 in good health and CMV-seronegative.

The V call is TRBV18, the J call TRBJ1-1, with 7 bases aligning to TRBD1. The CDR3 contains 14 residues. Germline values: CDR1 KGHSH, CDR2 LQKENI. Losses at the gene ends were 0 bases for V and 3 bases for J; bases not matched to a gene: 1. CDR3 nucleotides: TGTGCCAGCTCACCACCGGGACAGTACACTGAAGCTTTCTTT. Translated, it gives CASSPPGQYTEAFF.

The chain has TRBV6-5 and TRBJ2-5; a weak D match, TRBD2 (6 bases). The germline gives CDR1 MNHEY, CDR2 SVGAGI. This CDR3 is built from 14 residues. Trimming removed 2 bases from V and 5 bases from J, with 12 bases in between. DNA of the CDR3: TGTGCCAGCAGTTACGTGGGAGGAGGGGAGACCCAGTACTTC. As protein: CASSYVGGGETQYF.

This clone was observed a single time. This chain connects TRBV5-6 to TRBJ1-1; no clear D. The length of the CDR3 is 14 residues. Germline values: CDR1 SGHDT, CDR2 YYEEEE. V was pared by 3 bases and J by 1 base, with 10 bases between. DNA of the CDR3: TGTGCCAGCAGCTCCGGCGGAGGGAACACTGAAGCTTTCTTT. Its translation is CASSSGGGNTEAFF.

This rearrangement joins TRBV19 to TRBJ1-1, with a possible D match to TRBD1 (5 bases). The germline CDR1 and CDR2 sequences are LNHDA and SQIVND (reference sequence). The V and J ends lost 6 bases and 5 bases respectively, with 22 bases between them. The CDR3 length is 16 residues. As DNA, the CDR3 is TGTGCCAGTAGGTCTGGGCAGGGAATGTTCGGGACTGAAGCTTTCTTT. It encodes CASRSGQGMFGTEAFF.

The V gene is TRBV27, the J gene TRBJ2-1; 11 nucleotides line up with TRBD2. Germline trimming cut 6 bases from V and 3 bases from J; bases unmatched to any gene: 4. The CDR3 is 15 residues long. The germline V gene has CDR1 MNHEY and CDR2 SMNVEV (reference sequence). The CDR3, as DNA: TGTGCCAGCAGCCAACTAGCGGGGGACTACAATGAGCAGTTCTTC. Encoded protein: CASSQLAGDYNEQFF.

In DNA form, the CDR3 reads TGTGCCAGCAGTGACCAGCGGATGGCCTACGAGCAGTACTTC. This encodes CASSDQRMAYEQYF. This chain links TRBV2 with TRBJ2-7; D perhaps matches TRBD2 (5 bases). V lost 3 bases and J 2 bases, leaving 11 bases between the germline ends. Germline V gene sequence: CDR1 SNHLY, CDR2 FYNNEI. This CDR3 spans 14 amino acids.

The J gene is TRBJ2-7, the V gene TRBV2; a weak D match, TRBD1 (6 bases). The germline V gene has CDR1 SNHLY and CDR2 FYNNEI. The CDR3 has 13 residues. Deletions cut 6 bases from V and 3 bases from J, with 12 bases between. The CDR3 region is CASRWDTSYEQYF. The CDR3 DNA reads TGTGCCAGCAGATGGGACACCAGCTACGAGCAGTACTTC.

This clone was found a few times. The rearrangement joins TRBV19 to TRBJ1-1; D possibly corresponds to TRBD1 (5 bases). Germline CDR1 reads LNHDA; CDR2 reads SQIVND (reference sequence). The CDR3 spans 14 residues. V gave up 7 bases and J gave up 0 bases, with 12 bases separating them. The CDR3 DNA reads TGTGCCAGTAAGGGGTTTGGGGTGAACACTGAAGCTTTCTTT. Protein product: CASKGFGVNTEAFF.

The V gene is TRBV11-1, the J gene TRBJ2-7; 10 positions agree with TRBD2. CDR3 length equals 17 residues. Germline V CDR1 and CDR2: SGHAT, FQDESV (reference sequence). After removal of 6 bases from V and 4 bases from J, the junction contained 15 bases not matched to a gene. CDR3: CASSTRVLLAGTYEQYF. The CDR3, as DNA: TGTGCCAGCAGTACCAGGGTACTACTAGCGGGGACGTACGAGCAGTACTTC.

CDR3 in amino acids: CAWTWTGVFSNQPQHF. DNA of the CDR3: TGTGCCTGGACGTGGACAGGGGTCTTTAGCAATCAGCCCCAGCATTTT. This chain connects TRBV30 to TRBJ1-5; TRBD1 agrees at 9 bases. Per the germline V gene, CDR1 is GTSNPN and CDR2 is SVGIG (reference sequence). The CDR3 spans 16 residues. V lost 4 bases to trimming and J lost 0 bases; unmatched junction nucleotides: 7.

The chain links TRBV5-5 to TRBJ1-3; 8 bases match TRBD1. The CDR3 is made up of 16 amino acids. Germline values: CDR1 SGHKS, CDR2 YYEKEE (reference sequence). With V trimmed by 6 bases and J by 4 bases, 12 bases remained unmatched. The CDR3 region has the DNA TGTGCCAGCAACCCCACCCAGGGGGCTGGAGGAAACACCATATATTTT. Translated, it gives CASNPTQGAGGNTIYF.

This sequence joins TRBV19 and TRBJ2-1, with TRBD1 matching over 7 bases. Germline CDR1 LNHDA, CDR2 SQIVND (reference sequence). This CDR3 is built from 15 residues. V trimming: 5 bases; J trimming: 8 bases; junction bases outside the gene matches: 12. CDR3 in amino acids: CASSRERGRLHEQFF. Here the CDR3 DNA reads TGTGCCAGTAGTCGCGAGAGGGGGCGATTACATGAGCAGTTCTTC.

This sequence joins TRBV5-1 and TRBJ1-6, with 8 bases lining up with TRBD1. Germline V lookup: CDR1 SGHRS, CDR2 YFSETQ. This CDR3 is built from 15 residues. J lost 6 bases, V lost 4 bases, and 6 bases had no gene match. CDR3 region: CASSPSTGVNSPLHF. The CDR3 DNA reads as TGCGCCAGCAGCCCCTCGACAGGGGTTAATTCACCCCTCCACTTT. Full variable domain (rest looked up from reference TRBV5-1 and TRBJ1-6): KAGVTQTPRYLIKTRGQQVTLSCSPISGHRSVSWYQQTPGQGLQFLFEYFSETQRNKGNFPGRFSGRQFSNSRSEMNVSTLELGDSALYLCASSPSTGVNSPLHFGNGTRLTVT.

The chain recombines TRBV5-4 with TRBJ1-6; D is uncertain. The V end lost 5 bases, the J end lost 9 bases, and 18 bases lay between the germline ends. CDR3 length: 15 amino acids. Per the germline V gene, CDR1 is SGHNT and CDR2 is YYREEE (reference sequence). The CDR3 nucleotides read TGTGCCAGCAGGTTAGCGGTTACGGGCGCTTCACCCCTCCACTTT. Translation gives CASRLAVTGASPLHF.

J is TRBJ1-5 and V is TRBV4-3, with 7 bases matching TRBD1. The CDR3 has 15 residues. The trim removed 3 bases at V and 2 bases at J, leaving 4 bases unmatched. CDR1 is LGHNA and CDR2 is YSLEER in the germline V gene. The CDR3 region is CASSQTGLGNQPQHF. CDR3 bases: TGCGCCAGCAGCCAGACAGGGTTAGGCAATCAGCCCCAGCATTTT.

The V gene is TRBV11-2, the J gene TRBJ1-2; 8 bases map to TRBD1. Per the germline V gene, CDR1 is SGHAT and CDR2 is FQNNGV. Unmatched junction bases numbered 6, after V lost 1 base and J lost 2 bases. This CDR3 spans 16 amino acids. The CDR3 DNA reads as TGTGCCAGCAGCTTAGGAGGACAGGGAATAAACTATGGCTACACCTTC. Its translation is CASSLGGQGINYGYTF.

The chain couples TRBV5-1 to TRBJ2-3, with D possibly matching TRBD1 (5 bases). Germline assignment: CDR1 SGHRS and CDR2 YFSETQ. V dropped 1 base and J dropped 1 base, with 16 bases sitting between them. The CDR3 runs to 17 residues. CDR3 loop: CASSLPRDGLGTDTQYF. CDR3 nucleotide sequence: TGCGCCAGCAGCTTGCCCAGGGATGGGTTAGGCACAGATACGCAGTATTTT.

The chain recombines TRBV1 with TRBJ1-3; the table assigns TRBD1, which was not confirmed against the DNA. TRBV1 is annotated as a pseudogene. The CDR3 covers 19 residues. CDR3 DNA: TGCACCAGCAGCCATTCCAGCCGGGACAGGGGCCGTTCTGGAAACACCATATATTTT. Protein product: CTSSHSSRDRGRSGNTIYF.

This clone was seen only a few times. The chain couples TRBV4-3 to TRBJ2-1; D might be TRBD2 (6 bases). Trimming took 1 base from V and 6 from J, leaving 7 bases between them. Germline CDR1 reads LGHNA; CDR2 reads YSLEER. The CDR3 runs to 13 residues. The CDR3 is CASSQGGVNEQFF. CDR3 sequence (DNA): TGCGCCAGCAGCCAAGGGGGGGTCAATGAGCAGTTCTTC.

This rearrangement joins TRBV6-5 to TRBJ1-4; TRBD1 matches 10 bases. This CDR3 is 15 amino acids long. Trimming cost V 5 bases and J 7 bases; bases outside gene matches: 7. Germline CDR1 is MNHEY and CDR2 is SVGAGI. The CDR3 spells CASSAGGQGSEKLFF. The CDR3 nucleotides are TGTGCCAGCAGTGCGGGGGGACAGGGGAGTGAAAAACTGTTTTTT.

The rearrangement uses TRBV5-1 and TRBJ2-3; D possibly corresponds to TRBD2 (6 bases). CDR1 and CDR2 from the germline V gene are SGHRS and YFSETQ. The V gene lost 4 bases and the J gene lost 3 bases, with 12 bases spanning the gap. The length of the CDR3 is 14 residues. Here the CDR3 DNA reads TGCGCCAGCAGCGGGGGGTACAATACAGATACGCAGTATTTT. As protein: CASSGGYNTDTQYF.

The chain carries TRBV6-5 and TRBJ2-3; 12 positions match TRBD2. Germline loops: CDR1 MNHEY, CDR2 SVGAGI. V shed 4 bases, J shed 10 bases, and the junction held 3 bases outside the gene matches. The CDR3 is 13 amino acids. The CDR3 region has the DNA TGTGCCAGCAGTTCCGGGACTAGCGGGTCGCAGTATTTT. Translation: CASSSGTSGSQYF.

The rearrangement links TRBV2 to TRBJ2-6; tentatively, D is TRBD1 (6 bases). The CDR3 runs to 17 residues. Germline assignment: CDR1 SNHLY and CDR2 FYNNEI. Trimming cost V 9 bases and J 1 base, with 19 bases left between them. The CDR3 sequence is CARGPKGDLSGANVLTF. CDR3 nucleotides: TGTGCCAGGGGCCCGAAGGGGGACCTATCTGGGGCCAACGTCCTGACTTTC.

This clone appeared once. The gene calls are TRBV5-1 and TRBJ2-1; 7 bases agree with TRBD2. Trimming at V came to 1 base and at J to 5 bases, leaving 9 bases not matched to a gene. This CDR3 contains 16 residues. Germline assignment: CDR1 SGHRS and CDR2 YFSETQ. The CDR3, as DNA: TGCGCCAGCAGCTTGATATGGACTAGACTTAACAATGAGCAGTTCTTC. Amino acids: CASSLIWTRLNNEQFF.

The V and J genes are TRBV6-1 and TRBJ2-2; 10 nucleotides line up with TRBD1. V shed 6 bases, J shed 6 bases, and the junction held 4 bases outside the gene matches. The length of the CDR3 is 14 residues. The germline CDR1 and CDR2 sequences are MNHNS and SASEGT. The CDR3 loop reads CASRTGGEAGELFF. The CDR3 DNA sequence: TGTGCCAGCAGGACAGGGGGCGAGGCCGGGGAGCTGTTTTTT.